The source of this TCR beta chain is a study of Tregs in tolerant kidney transplant recipients. CDR1 is SEHNR, CDR2 FQNEAQ, per germline (reference sequence). There are 16 residues in the CDR3. J lost 3 bases, V lost 5 bases, and 11 bases had no gene match. Assay: immunoSEQ multiplex PCR; the TCRdb copy retains only in-frame clones and omits some. Of about 88,000 clones in the sample, more than 80% were seen once. This receptor was obtained from a human donor in good health. V usage is TRBV7-9 and J usage is TRBJ1-1; 8 bases fit TRBD1. The sample consisted of CD8+ T cells from blood. In DNA form, the CDR3 reads TGTGCCAGCAGCGAGGGGGACAGGAGACTGGACACTGAAGCTTTCTTT. Encoded protein: CASSEGDRRLDTEAFF.